This T cell receptor (beta chain) originates from a study of blood T cells in healthy people across ages. About the study: In model experiments, template switching was able to capture about one barcoded beta molecule for every two T cells that were present.

The authors drew roughly 9.8 milliliters of peripheral blood from each donor. This clonotype was found a few times. The CDR3 is made up of 16 amino acids. Per the germline V gene, CDR1 is SGHRS and CDR2 is YFSETQ. J gave up 6 bases and V 8 bases, and 16 bases lay outside the gene matches. For the second PCR, which ran for about 7 to 11 cycles, a sample-barcoded 5' primer and a J-beta primer mix were used. At least 3 million CDR3-containing paired-end reads were obtained per sample. One entry per CDR3 protein, called by TCRdb with MiXCR from the 5' RACE reads. The sample holds 1.8 million or so distinct CDR3 sequences; 35% to 50% are singletons and the top ten take under 30%.

This chain links TRBV5-1 with TRBJ2-1, with 8 positions matching TRBD2. This TCR came from a human donor in good health. Specimen: blood. CDR3 in DNA: TGCGCCAGTATCCGGAGGCCGGGGGGGGGAGTCAATGAGCAGTTCTTC. Translated: CASIRRPGGGVNEQFF.